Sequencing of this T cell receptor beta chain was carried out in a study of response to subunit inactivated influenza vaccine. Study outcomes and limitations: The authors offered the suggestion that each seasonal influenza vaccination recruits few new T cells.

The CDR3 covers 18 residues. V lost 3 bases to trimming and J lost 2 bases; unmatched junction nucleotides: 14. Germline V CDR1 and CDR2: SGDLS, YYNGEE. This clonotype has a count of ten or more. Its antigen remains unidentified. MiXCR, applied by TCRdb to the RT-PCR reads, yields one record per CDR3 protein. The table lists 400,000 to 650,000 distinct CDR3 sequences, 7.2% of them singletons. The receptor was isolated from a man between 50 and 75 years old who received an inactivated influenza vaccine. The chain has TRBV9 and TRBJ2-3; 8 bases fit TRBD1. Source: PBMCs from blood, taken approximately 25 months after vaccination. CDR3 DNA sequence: TGTGCCAGCAGCGCCAACCCGGACAGGGCGATGTCCACAGATACGCAGTATTTT. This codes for CASSANPDRAMSTDTQYF.